This entry lists 14 T cell receptor beta chains sequenced from one sample in a study of CD8 T cells in ankylosing spondylitis. What these receptors recognize is not known. TCRdb re-derived calls from the 5' RACE reads in MiXCR, one entry per CDR3 protein. Of roughly 490,000 distinct CDR3 sequences in the sample, approximately 5.3% were seen once. General study points: Within ankylosing spondylitis blood, a TCR beta motif made up of eight highly homologous variants appeared to be characteristic.

The sequencing input was blood, either unsorted or a sorted T cell fraction (not recorded which). The source is a male donor with ankylosing spondylitis.

The chain links TRBV20-1 to TRBJ2-3; D is possibly TRBD1 (7 bases). Trimming left V 4 bases short and J 4 bases short, with 15 bases between. Germline assignment: CDR1 DFQATT and CDR2 SNEGSKA (reference sequence). This CDR3 is built from 14 residues. The CDR3 DNA is TGCAGTGCTATGCGGGGTCAGGGGGCAGATACGCAGTATTTT. Translated, it gives CSAMRGQGADTQYF.

This clonotype was seen repeatedly, ten times or more. V is TRBV20-1 and J is TRBJ2-1; D perhaps matches TRBD2 (6 bases). V was shortened by 0 bases and J by 4 bases, with 16 bases between the two germline ends. The CDR3 extends over 16 amino acids. Per germline, CDR1 DFQATT and CDR2 SNEGSKA (reference sequence). CDR3 bases: TGCAGTGCTAGAGACCCCCTTGGCGGGAAGTACAATGAGCAGTTCTTC. It is translated as CSARDPLGGKYNEQFF.

The sample holds many counts of this clonotype. This chain connects TRBV7-9 to TRBJ1-1; TRBD1 is a possible D gene (6 bases). The germline V gene has CDR1 SEHNR and CDR2 FQNEAQ (reference sequence). Trimming shortened V by 6 bases and J by 4 bases, and 12 bases separated the two germline ends. The CDR3 extends over 13 amino acids. The CDR3 region is CASSNSRGTEAFF. The DNA for the CDR3 is TGTGCCAGCAGTAACAGCAGGGGCACTGAAGCTTTCTTT.

The chain recombines TRBV18 with TRBJ1-4, with unresolved D. The CDR3 is 15 amino acids. V shed 0 bases and J shed 5 bases, with 10 bases lying between them. Per the germline V gene, CDR1 is KGHSH and CDR2 is LQKENI. In DNA, the CDR3 is TGTGCCAGCTCACCACCCGGTCAGCTCAATGAAAAACTGTTTTTT. It translates to CASSPPGQLNEKLFF.

This clonotype was detected ten times or more. This chain connects TRBV7-8 to TRBJ2-7, with TRBD2 matching over 9 bases. The junction had 8 bases not matched to a gene; V was cut back by 6 bases and J by 5 bases. This CDR3 contains 14 residues. The V gene's germline CDR1 is SGHVS and CDR2 FQNEAQ. Written as DNA, the CDR3 is TGTGCCAGCAGTTCCCTAGCGGGAACCCACGAGCAGTACTTC. Its protein is CASSSLAGTHEQYF.

This clonotype was detected ten times or more. The chain uses TRBV4-3 and TRBJ1-1; weak D call: TRBD1 (5 bases). V shed 6 bases and J shed 3 bases, with 11 bases lying between them. From germline, CDR1 is LGHNA and CDR2 YSLEER. This CDR3 is built from 13 residues. The CDR3 spells CASRVRGDTEAFF. CDR3 bases: TGCGCCAGCAGGGTCCGGGGGGACACTGAAGCTTTCTTT.

This clonotype was seen many times. The chain links TRBV7-8 to TRBJ2-2, with TRBD1 matching 7 bases. V was pared by 5 bases and J by 3 bases, with 12 bases of the junction left unmatched. The length of the CDR3 is 17 residues. Germline V lookup: CDR1 SGHVS, CDR2 FQNEAQ. The DNA of the CDR3 is TGTGCCAGCAGCCAACCGACAGGGAGTTCGGACACCGGGGAGCTGTTTTTT. Translated, it gives CASSQPTGSSDTGELFF.

This clonotype was seen at least ten times. In DNA form, the CDR3 reads TGTGCCAGCAGCTTTTGGGGCGGTAACATTCAGTACTTC. Translated: CASSFWGGNIQYF. V and J are TRBV7-2 and TRBJ2-4; a weak D match, TRBD1 (5 bases). Per germline, CDR1 SGHTA and CDR2 FQGNSA. The CDR3 is made up of 13 amino acids. V lost 3 bases and J 7 bases, leaving 10 bases between the germline ends.

CDR3 in amino acids: CASSRGGPRVEQYF. The DNA for the CDR3 is TGCGCCAGCAGCCGGGGGGGCCCGCGGGTCGAGCAGTACTTC. The J gene is TRBJ2-7, the V gene TRBV5-1, with 8 positions matching TRBD2. The CDR3 spans 14 residues. V shed 4 bases and J 6 bases; nucleotides not matched to a gene: 9. Germline CDR1 is SGHRS and CDR2 is YFSETQ.

This clonotype was seen many times. J is TRBJ1-2 and V is TRBV12-3 or TRBV12-4, with D perhaps TRBD1 (6 bases). Trimming stripped 6 bases from V and 8 bases from J, with 13 bases between. The CDR3 contains 12 residues. The CDR3: CASSTGTKGYTF. CDR3 coding DNA: TGTGCCAGCAGCACCGGGACAAAAGGCTACACCTTC.

This clonotype came up many times. The chain carries TRBV29-1 and TRBJ2-1; TRBD2 agrees at 8 bases. The germline V gene encodes CDR1 SQVTM and CDR2 ANQGSEA. V trimming: 7 bases; J trimming: 8 bases; junction bases outside the gene matches: 4. This CDR3 comprises 11 residues. This CDR3 reads CSGGLEDEQFF. The CDR3 DNA follows: TGCAGCGGGGGACTAGAGGATGAGCAGTTCTTC.

Many counts were recorded for this clonotype. The genes are TRBV4-2 and TRBJ2-2; the match to TRBD2 covers 7 bases. V shed 1 base and J 5 bases; nucleotides not matched to a gene: 7. Germline-derived CDR1 and CDR2 are LGHNA and YNFKEQ. The CDR3 runs to 16 residues. The CDR3 sequence is CASSQASRGGTGELFF. CDR3 bases: TGTGCCAGCAGCCAAGCATCGCGGGGAGGGACCGGGGAGCTGTTTTTT.

This clonotype showed up many times. The rearrangement links TRBV12-3 or TRBV12-4 to TRBJ1-1, with D possibly matching TRBD1 (6 bases). The CDR3 covers 13 residues. The V end lost 4 bases, the J end lost 6 bases, and 12 bases lay between the germline ends. CDR3 residues: CASSYRVKAEAFF. CDR3 nucleotides: TGTGCCAGCAGTTACAGGGTGAAGGCTGAAGCTTTCTTT.

This chain links TRBV7-2 with TRBJ2-1, with a weak D call TRBD2 (5 bases). Germline CDR1 SGHTA, CDR2 FQGNSA. This CDR3 region has 16 residues. Between the trimmed V and J ends, which lost 7 bases and 8 bases, there was a span of 24 bases. This CDR3 is CASTVIPASTVYEQFF. The CDR3 DNA is TGTGCCAGCACCGTTATACCCGCTAGCACGGTATATGAGCAGTTCTTC.